The source of this T cell receptor beta chain is a study of response to subunit inactivated influenza vaccine. TCRdb reanalysed the RT-PCR reads using MiXCR and keeps one entry per CDR3 protein. The sample has 490,000 or so distinct CDR3 sequences, roughly 8.2% seen once. In this sample, this clonotype turned up many times. Its target is not known. Study conclusions and caveats: Only a handful of new T cells, the authors suggested, are recruited with each seasonal influenza vaccination.

The CDR3 length is 15 residues. Germline loops: CDR1 MGHDK, CDR2 SYGVNS. Germline trimming cut 2 bases from V and 5 bases from J; bases unmatched to any gene: 5. The V call is TRBV25-1, the J call TRBJ1-4; 7 bases match TRBD1. The sample in question was PBMCs from blood, obtained less than 30 months after vaccination. The TCR was taken from a man aged 50 to 69 who received an inactivated influenza vaccine. The CDR3 spells CASSEAGTENEKLFF. In DNA form, the CDR3 reads TGTGCCAGCAGTGAAGCCGGGACAGAAAATGAAAAACTGTTTTTT.